This TCR beta chain was found in a study of CD8+CD57+ T cells in acquired aplastic anemia. Profiles of TCR beta VDJ and CDR3 were generated from a genomic DNA template. TCRdb itself ran the reads through MiXCR, one entry per CDR3 protein. The sample comprises 150,000 to 200,000 distinct CDR3 sequences, 55% to 70% of which are singletons, and about half rests with the top ten. V was clipped by 3 bases and J by 3 bases, with 11 bases between them. Germline loops: CDR1 LNHNV, CDR2 YYDKDF (reference sequence). The CDR3 contains 14 residues. Sequencing input: sorted CD4+, CD8+, or CD8+CD57+ T cells (not recorded which) from PBMCs. The receptor was isolated from a human donor with severe aplastic anemia or a healthy control (not recorded which). The J gene is TRBJ2-5, the V gene TRBV15; perhaps TRBD2 as D (6 bases). The CDR3 DNA follows: TGTGCCACCAGCAGGGGGGGTAATGAAGAGACCCAGTACTTC. It encodes CATSRGGNEETQYF.